These 28 T cell receptor beta chains originate from one sample sequenced in a study of cytomegalovirus exposure and HLA in healthy donors (dated by TCRdb to 2017 to 2019). To prepare the library, the immunoSEQ multiplex PCR assay was applied. The multiplex PCR relied on a mix of 60 forward primers for TCR Vbeta segments and 13 reverse primers for TCR Jbeta segments. In its TCRdb copy, this immuneACCESS table keeps in-frame sequences only and misses some clones. Where compared with another copy, unresolved V genes explain less than half of these, and the others have no known cause. The sample table shows under 200,000 clones, and around 69% are seen once. The ten biggest clones cover roughly 1.4% of the sample. Specimen: PBMCs. These receptors were obtained from a man in his fifties or sixties in good health and CMV-seronegative.

CDR3 coding DNA: TGTGCCAGCAGCTTGGGTGCTAGCTGGAACAATGAGCAGTTCTTC. Amino acids: CASSLGASWNNEQFF. V usage is TRBV5-4 and J usage is TRBJ2-1; possible D gene TRBD2, 5 bases. V was clipped by 0 bases and J by 5 bases, with 12 bases between them. This CDR3 comprises 15 residues. Germline CDR1 and CDR2: SGHNT and YYREEE (reference sequence).

The chain couples TRBV7-2 to TRBJ2-1, with D tentatively TRBD1 (5 bases). Looked up from germline, CDR1 is SGHTA and CDR2 is FQGNSA. V lost 4 bases to trimming and J lost 2 bases, with 18 bases between them. The length of the CDR3 is 17 residues. CDR3 nucleotide sequence: TGTGCCAGCAGCTCCATCCGAGGAAGGGGCCCCTACAATGAGCAGTTCTTC. Translated, it gives CASSSIRGRGPYNEQFF.

This chain uses TRBV7-9 with TRBJ1-1, with a tentative D call TRBD1 (5 bases). V was clipped by 2 bases and J by 4 bases, with 11 bases between them. Germline assignment: CDR1 SEHNR and CDR2 FQNEAQ (reference sequence). CDR3 length: 14 amino acids. The CDR3 loop is CASSLQGKGTEAFF. The CDR3 coding sequence is TGTGCCAGCAGCTTACAGGGTAAAGGCACTGAAGCTTTCTTT.

The rearrangement joins TRBV5-1 to TRBJ2-3; D is perhaps TRBD1 (5 bases). The CDR3 has 16 residues. Germline-derived CDR1 and CDR2 are SGHRS and YFSETQ. V was shortened by 0 bases and J by 4 bases, with 15 bases between the two germline ends. The DNA of the CDR3 is TGCGCCAGCAGCTTGGCCCCCGCCCTAGGGGCAGATACGCAGTATTTT. Its translation: CASSLAPALGADTQYF.

The V and J genes are TRBV27 and TRBJ2-7, with D hard to call. Germline V CDR1 and CDR2: MNHEY, SMNVEV (reference sequence). Trimming left V 6 bases short and J 2 bases short, with 17 bases between. CDR3 length: 15 amino acids. CDR3 DNA sequence: TGTGCCAGCAGCTTAAGTCTACAGTCGACCTACGAGCAGTACTTC. Protein product: CASSLSLQSTYEQYF.

This clone came up a few times. The chain recombines TRBV27 with TRBJ2-3; possibly TRBD2 for D (6 bases). V was trimmed by 0 bases and J by 0 bases, leaving 22 bases between them. Germline V lookup: CDR1 MNHEY, CDR2 SMNVEV (reference sequence). This CDR3 is built from 20 residues. CDR3 sequence (DNA): TGTGCCAGCAGTTTATCGCCAGACCCCCGTGCGGGGAGTAGCACAGATACGCAGTATTTT. Its protein is CASSLSPDPRAGSSTDTQYF.

The rearrangement links TRBV4-3 to TRBJ2-1, with D possibly TRBD2 on 5 matching bases. V was cut by 3 bases and J by 12 bases, with 15 bases left in between. CDR1 is LGHNA and CDR2 is YSLEER in the germline V gene. The CDR3 totals 13 residues. CDR3 sequence: CASSQDLGRGQFF. The CDR3 DNA sequence: TGCGCCAGCAGCCAGGACTTGGGCCGGGGGCAGTTCTTC.

The gene calls are TRBV30 and TRBJ2-6; the match to TRBD2 covers 7 bases. The germline gives CDR1 GTSNPN, CDR2 SVGIG (reference sequence). The CDR3 consists of 15 residues. After removal of 1 base from V and 0 bases from J, the junction contained 0 bases not matched to a gene. Here the CDR3 DNA reads TGTGCCTGGAGTGGGGGGGGCTCTGGGGCCAACGTCCTGACTTTC. Translating gives CAWSGGGSGANVLTF. The full variable domain, its missing parts supplied by reference TRBV30 and TRBJ2-6, is SQTIHQWPATLVQPVGSPLSLECTVEGTSNPNLYWYRQAAGRGLQLLFYSVGIGQISSEVPQNLSASRPQDRQFILSSKKLLLSDSGFYLCAWSGGGSGANVLTFGAGSRLTVL.

The chain employs TRBV30 and TRBJ1-5; D is ambiguous. CDR1 and CDR2 (germline): GTSNPN, SVGIG (reference sequence). With 0 bases removed from V and 7 bases from J, the gap between germline ends came to 10 bases. The CDR3 is made up of 13 amino acids. CDR3 DNA sequence: TGTGCCTGGAGTGTACGGGGTCCGCAGCCCCAGCATTTT. Its protein product is CAWSVRGPQPQHF. Full variable domain (remainder filled in from reference TRBV30 and TRBJ1-5): SQTIHQWPATLVQPVGSPLSLECTVEGTSNPNLYWYRQAAGRGLQLLFYSVGIGQISSEVPQNLSASRPQDRQFILSSKKLLLSDSGFYLCAWSVRGPQPQHFGDGTRLSIL.

The genes are TRBV6-5 and TRBJ2-7, with D perhaps TRBD2 (7 bases). CDR1 and CDR2 from the germline V gene are MNHEY and SVGAGI. CDR3 length equals 14 residues. Trimming stripped 9 bases from V and 2 bases from J, with 17 bases between. The CDR3 nucleotides are TGTGCCAGTCGCCCCGAGGGGGGGGCCTACGAGCAGTACTTC. Protein sequence: CASRPEGGAYEQYF.

The V and J genes are TRBV6-6 and TRBJ2-1; a possible D gene is TRBD2 (5 bases). The CDR3 totals 14 residues. Per germline, CDR1 MNHNY and CDR2 SVGAGI (reference sequence). Deletions cut 7 bases from V and 1 base from J, with 11 bases between. The CDR3 here is CASTFSDSYNEQFF. The CDR3 DNA sequence: TGTGCCAGCACCTTTAGCGATTCCTACAATGAGCAGTTCTTC.

The rearrangement uses TRBV19 and TRBJ1-6; D is possibly TRBD1 (6 bases). Germline CDR1 is LNHDA and CDR2 is SQIVND (reference sequence). Trimming pared 10 bases from V and 0 bases from J, leaving 13 bases between. The CDR3 is 15 residues long. The CDR3 spells CATQQDSSYNSPLHF. The CDR3 DNA is TGTGCCACCCAACAGGACAGCTCCTATAATTCACCCCTCCACTTT.

The gene calls are TRBV18 and TRBJ2-3; 8 nucleotides match TRBD2. The CDR3 length is 16 residues. In germline, CDR1 is KGHSH, CDR2 LQKENI. The V segment lost 2 bases and the J segment 2 bases; nucleotides outside the gene matches: 6. CDR3 coding DNA: TGTGCCAGCTCACCATTGAGCGGGGGAGACACAGATACGCAGTATTTT. This codes for CASSPLSGGDTDTQYF.

The V and J genes are TRBV27 and TRBJ1-6; the D gene is possibly TRBD1 (6 bases). Germline V lookup: CDR1 MNHEY, CDR2 SMNVEV (reference sequence). V was cut by 3 bases and J by 6 bases, with 9 bases left in between. The CDR3 runs 14 residues. The CDR3 sequence: CASSFQGSNSPLHF. CDR3 DNA: TGTGCCAGCAGTTTTCAGGGGAGTAATTCACCCCTCCACTTT.

This clone has a handful of counts. The chain recombines TRBV5-1 with TRBJ1-1; D gene ambiguous. Germline V lookup: CDR1 SGHRS, CDR2 YFSETQ. The CDR3 contains 13 residues. Deletions cut 7 bases from V and 5 bases from J, with 15 bases between. The CDR3 loop reads CASGDSIDTEAFF. The CDR3 DNA reads TGCGCCAGCGGTGACTCCATAGATACTGAAGCTTTCTTT.

Here the CDR3 reads CASSPLSRRGRSYEQYF. CDR3 nucleotides: TGTGCCAGCAGCCCCCTATCACGGCGGGGCAGGTCCTACGAGCAGTACTTC. The V gene is TRBV11-2, the J gene TRBJ2-7, with D perhaps TRBD2 (6 bases). The germline CDR1 and CDR2 sequences are SGHAT and FQNNGV. The V end lost 5 bases, the J end lost 1 base, and 21 bases lay between the germline ends. This CDR3 has 17 amino acids.

The gene calls are TRBV9 and TRBJ2-1, with 8 bases identical to TRBD1. CDR3 length: 15 residues. V was clipped by 0 bases and J by 3 bases; unmatched bases: 2. Germline-derived CDR1 and CDR2 are SGDLS and YYNGEE. The CDR3 is CASSVEQGGYNEQFF. CDR3 coding DNA: TGTGCCAGCAGCGTAGAACAGGGGGGCTACAATGAGCAGTTCTTC.

This sequence joins TRBV7-9 and TRBJ1-1; D gene unclear. Trimming removed 4 bases at V and 1 base at J, with 7 bases between. CDR1 is SEHNR, CDR2 FQNEAQ, per germline (reference sequence). The CDR3 spans 13 residues. The CDR3 DNA is TGTGCCAGCAGCTGGGAGAAGAACACTGAAGCTTTCTTT. Amino acid sequence: CASSWEKNTEAFF.

The chain uses TRBV11-2 and TRBJ2-3; a possible D gene is TRBD2 (5 bases). Germline V gene lookup returns CDR1 SGHAT and CDR2 FQNNGV. CDR3 length equals 14 residues. The germline V and J ends were trimmed by 3 bases and 5 bases, with 12 bases remaining between them. CDR3 sequence (DNA): TGTGCCAGCAGCTTGCGGACCGCGGGAGATACGCAGTATTTT. Its translation: CASSLRTAGDTQYF.

This clone was seen a few times. V gene TRBV5-6 combines with J gene TRBJ2-3; 8 nucleotides agree with TRBD1. Germline trimming cut 0 bases from V and 3 bases from J; bases unmatched to any gene: 6. CDR3 length: 16 amino acids. The germline gives CDR1 SGHDT, CDR2 YYEEEE. This CDR3 reads CASSLGPTGVTDTQYF. The CDR3 nucleotides are TGTGCCAGCAGCTTGGGGCCGACAGGGGTTACAGATACGCAGTATTTT.

This chain uses TRBV19 with TRBJ1-2, with 7 bases matching TRBD1. V was clipped by 0 bases and J by 4 bases; unmatched bases: 2. Germline lookup yields CDR1 LNHDA and CDR2 SQIVND (reference sequence). CDR3 length: 14 residues. For the CDR3, the DNA is TGTGCCAGTAGTATAGAAACAGGGGCCTATGGCTACACCTTC. As protein: CASSIETGAYGYTF.

The chain joins TRBV7-9 to TRBJ1-4; a weak D match, TRBD1 (6 bases). The CDR3 covers 18 residues. Germline loops: CDR1 SEHNR, CDR2 FQNEAQ (reference sequence). Trimming pared 1 base from V and 0 bases from J, leaving 15 bases between. The CDR3: CASSLVSWDTTTNEKLFF. Written as DNA, the CDR3 is TGTGCCAGCAGCTTAGTCTCATGGGACACCACAACTAATGAAAAACTGTTTTTT.

This clone was counted only a few times. The chain uses TRBV7-9 and TRBJ2-1, with a possible D match to TRBD2 (5 bases). Germline V gene sequence: CDR1 SEHNR, CDR2 FQNEAQ (reference sequence). This CDR3 is 17 amino acids long. The V gene lost 4 bases and the J gene lost 0 bases, with 16 bases spanning the gap. The CDR3 here is CASSSLVEDSSYNEQFF. CDR3 nucleotides: TGTGCCAGCAGCTCATTAGTGGAGGACTCCTCCTACAATGAGCAGTTCTTC.

The chain carries TRBV4-3 and TRBJ2-1; 10 bases are a match to TRBD1. V lost 5 bases, J lost 3 bases, and 1 base stayed unmatched. Per germline, CDR1 LGHNA and CDR2 YSLEER. The CDR3 length is 14 residues. The CDR3 here is CASSGQGVYNEQFF. The DNA of the CDR3 is TGCGCCAGCAGCGGACAGGGGGTCTACAATGAGCAGTTCTTC.

The chain uses TRBV5-8 and TRBJ2-7; possibly TRBD1 for D (5 bases). The germline V gene encodes CDR1 SGHTS and CDR2 YDEGEE. V dropped 6 bases and J dropped 5 bases, with 18 bases sitting between them. The CDR3 is made up of 14 amino acids. CDR3 sequence: CASTPMQGLNEQYF. The CDR3 DNA sequence: TGTGCCAGCACCCCGATGCAGGGTTTGAACGAGCAGTACTTC.

This clone was recorded a few times. J is TRBJ2-2 and V is TRBV7-9, with TRBD2 as a possible D gene (6 bases). This CDR3 has 15 amino acids. The V gene lost 4 bases and the J gene lost 2 bases, with 11 bases spanning the gap. Germline V gives CDR1 SEHNR, CDR2 FQNEAQ (reference sequence). The CDR3 reads CASSSGATNTGELFF. CDR3 nucleotide sequence: TGTGCCAGCAGCTCGGGAGCTACAAACACCGGGGAGCTGTTTTTT.

This chain joins TRBV11-3 and TRBJ2-1; 7 bases fit TRBD2. The CDR3 is made up of 15 amino acids. CDR1 SGHNT and CDR2 YENEEA come from the germline V gene. Trimming removed 4 bases from V and 0 bases from J; junction bases left unmatched: 3. CDR3 residues: CASSSAGFSYNEQFF. CDR3 in DNA: TGTGCCAGCAGCTCAGCGGGGTTCTCCTACAATGAGCAGTTCTTC. The complete variable domain, with remaining parts taken from reference TRBV11-3 and TRBJ2-1, reads EAGVVQSPRYKIIEKKQPVAFWCNPISGHNTLYWYLQNLGQGPELLIRYENEEAVDDSQLPKDRFSAERLKGVDSTLKIQPAELGDSAVYLCASSSAGFSYNEQFFGPGTRLTVL.

This sequence joins TRBV7-2 and TRBJ1-6; the D gene is possibly TRBD1 (5 bases). The ends were cut back, 6 bases at V and 0 bases at J, with 12 bases in the middle. The CDR3 is 16 residues long. The germline V gene has CDR1 SGHTA and CDR2 FQGNSA. The CDR3 coding sequence is TGTGCCAGCAGAGATGACAGAGGCTCCTATAATTCACCCCTCCACTTT. Its translation: CASRDDRGSYNSPLHF.